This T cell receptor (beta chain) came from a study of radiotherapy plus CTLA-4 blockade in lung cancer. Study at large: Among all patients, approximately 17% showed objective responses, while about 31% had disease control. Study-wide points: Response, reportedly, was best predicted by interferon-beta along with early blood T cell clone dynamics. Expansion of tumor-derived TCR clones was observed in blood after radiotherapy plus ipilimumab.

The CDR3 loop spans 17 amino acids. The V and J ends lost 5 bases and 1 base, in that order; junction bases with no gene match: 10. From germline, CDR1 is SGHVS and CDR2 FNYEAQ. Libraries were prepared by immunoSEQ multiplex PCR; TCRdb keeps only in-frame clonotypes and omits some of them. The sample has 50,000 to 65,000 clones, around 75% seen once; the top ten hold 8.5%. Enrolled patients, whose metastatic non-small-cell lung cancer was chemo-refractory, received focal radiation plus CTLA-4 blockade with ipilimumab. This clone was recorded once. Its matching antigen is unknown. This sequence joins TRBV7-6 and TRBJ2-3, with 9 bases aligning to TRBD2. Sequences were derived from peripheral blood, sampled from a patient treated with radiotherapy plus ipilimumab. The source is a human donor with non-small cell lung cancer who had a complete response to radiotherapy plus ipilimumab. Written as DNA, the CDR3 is TGTGCCAGCAGCAAGGGGGCGGGAGGGCCAGGCACAGATACGCAGTATTTT. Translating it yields CASSKGAGGPGTDTQYF.